This TCR beta chain was captured by sequencing in a study of PD-1 blockade in classical Hodgkin lymphoma. Germline V lookup: CDR1 SGHTA, CDR2 FQGNSA. CDR3 length equals 13 residues. Trimming shortened V by 5 bases and J by 4 bases, and 12 bases separated the two germline ends. The protocol was immunoSEQ multiplex PCR, while the TCRdb copy is restricted to in-frame clones and leaves out a portion. The sample has 30,000 or so clones; roughly four fifths are singletons. Relapses following autologous stem cell transplantation were seen in all patients, with brentuximab vedotin exposure varying. The input for sequencing was peripheral blood mononuclear cells (PBMCs), taken at baseline. This chain links TRBV7-2 with TRBJ2-7; D is perhaps TRBD2 (6 bases). The TCR sequence derives from a human donor with classical Hodgkin lymphoma. The CDR3 DNA sequence: TGTGCCAGCAGCCTCTTAGGACTATACGAGCAGTACTTC. Translation: CASSLLGLYEQYF. Full variable domain (remainder filled in from reference TRBV7-2 and TRBJ2-7): GAGVSQSPSNKVTEKGKDVELRCDPISGHTALYWYRQSLGQGLEFLIYFQGNSAPDKSGLPSDRFSAERTGGSVSTLTIQRTQQEDSAVYLCASSLLGLYEQYFGPGTRLTVT.